Listed below are T cell receptor beta chains from one sample, sequenced in a study of identical twins. TCRdb analysed the 5' RACE reads with MiXCR anew, one entry per CDR3 protein. The sample includes 1.5 million to 2 million distinct CDR3 sequences, around 29% of them seen just once. The sample consisted of cord blood. The receptors here all came from a newborn girl in good health. The CDR3 runs from the conserved cysteine through the conserved F or W. A D gene is named only where the DNA matches it firmly. Size tells how often a clone was seen (once, few, many) or the class of an expanded clone, and some rows leave it out.

j_call | d_call | clone_size | v_call | cdr3_nt | cdr3_aa
TRBJ2-2 | - | many | TRBV12-3/TRBV12-4 | TGTGCCAGCAGTTCGGGACAGAACACCGGGGAGCTGTTTTTT | CASSSGQNTGELFF
TRBJ2-1 | TRBD2 | - | TRBV10-3 | TGTGCCATCGGCGCCGGACTAGCGGGTGGCGATGGGCAGTTCTTC | CAIGAGLAGGDGQFF
TRBJ2-1 | - | - | TRBV12-3/TRBV12-4 | TGTGCCAGCCGCAGCGGCCCCCAAGAGACCCAGTTCTTC | CASRSGPQETQFF
TRBJ2-1 | - | - | TRBV5-1 | TGCGCCAGCAGCCCGATACCCCGCCTTACCGACAATGAGCAGTTCTTC | CASSPIPRLTDNEQFF
TRBJ2-7 | TRBD1 | - | TRBV12-3/TRBV12-4 | TGTGCCAGCAGTTTACGGGGGACAGGGGGGAGGTTCTACGAGCAGTACTTC | CASSLRGTGGRFYEQYF
TRBJ2-4 | - | - | TRBV5-5 | TGTGCCAGCAGCTTGGCCTTATCGGCAGGCGGGAACATTCAGTACTTC | CASSLALSAGGNIQYF
TRBJ2-1 | - | many | TRBV27 | TGTGCCAGCAGTCTGATTGCTAGCGATGAGCAGTTCTTC | CASSLIASDEQFF
TRBJ1-2 | - | few | TRBV29-1 | TGCAGCGTAGTAGCCAGTCGCTATGGCTACACCTTC | CSVVASRYGYTF
TRBJ2-1 | - | few | TRBV20-1 | TGCAGTGCTAGAGATCCCCAAAAGGGAAGGTCCTACAATGAGCAGTTCTTC | CSARDPQKGRSYNEQFF
TRBJ2-4 | - | few | TRBV3-1 | TGTGCCAGCAGCCAATTTGGGACAATAGGGCAGTACTTC | CASSQFGTIGQYF
TRBJ1-2 | - | many | TRBV29-1 | TGCAGCGTTTCGGTAGGGGGGGGAAACTATGGCTACACCTTC | CSVSVGGGNYGYTF
TRBJ2-7 | - | - | TRBV5-1 | TGCGCCAGCAGCTTGTCGGGTGTGATCTCCTACGAGCAGTACTTC | CASSLSGVISYEQYF
TRBJ1-2 | TRBD1 | - | TRBV13 | TGTGCCAGCAGCTTAAATTCGTGGACAGGGGGCTATGGCTACACCTTC | CASSLNSWTGGYGYTF
TRBJ2-7 | TRBD2 | few | TRBV29-1 | TGCAGCGTTCGACGACTAGCGGACTTCCTATCGGAGCAGTACTTC | CSVRRLADFLSEQYF
TRBJ2-5 | TRBD2 | - | TRBV20-1 | TGCAGTGCCCCCGGACTAGCGGGGCAAGAGACCCAGTACTTC | CSAPGLAGQETQYF
TRBJ2-3 | - | - | TRBV20-1 | TGCAGTGCTAGAGAGGGGGGCCAGCAGTATTTT | CSAREGGQQYF
TRBJ2-7 | TRBD1 | - | TRBV2 | TGTGCCAGCGACAGGGCCTACGAGCAGTACTTC | CASDRAYEQYF
TRBJ1-5 | TRBD1 | - | TRBV27 | TGTGCCAGCAGGACCGGACAGGGGGGGAATCAGCCCCAGCATTTT | CASRTGQGGNQPQHF
TRBJ2-1 | - | - | TRBV24-1 | TGTGCCACCAGTGCGGGGGAGACCCAGTTCTTC | CATSAGETQFF
TRBJ2-4 | TRBD2 | - | TRBV3-1 | TGTGCCAGCAGCCAACTAGCGGGGGGGGCGAAGCAGTACTTC | CASSQLAGGAKQYF
TRBJ1-6 | TRBD1 | - | TRBV2 | TGTGCCAGCAGAGGGACAGGGGGTTCACCCCTCCACTTT | CASRGTGGSPLHF
TRBJ2-7 | - | few | TRBV6-2/TRBV6-3 | TGTGCCAGCAGTTACCCAGGTCTTTACGAGCAGTACTTC | CASSYPGLYEQYF
TRBJ1-1 | TRBD1 | - | TRBV2 | TGTGCCAGCAGACGCGGACAGGGCATGAACACTGAAGCTTTCTTT | CASRRGQGMNTEAFF
TRBJ2-5 | TRBD2 | - | TRBV12-3/TRBV12-4 | TGTGCCAGCAGTTTCGTCGCGGGAGGCAATGAGCAGTACTTC | CASSFVAGGNEQYF
TRBJ2-5 | TRBD1 | once | TRBV7-2 | TGTGCCAGCAGCCTACGGGACAGGCAAGGGACCCAGTACTTC | CASSLRDRQGTQYF
TRBJ2-7 | - | few | TRBV20-1 | TGCAGTGCTCTGGACGGCGGGTCGTCTGACTACGAGCAGTACTTC | CSALDGGSSDYEQYF
TRBJ2-2 | TRBD2 | few | TRBV18 | TGTGCCAGCTCACCAACGCGGGGGTTCGATAACACCGGGGAGCTGTTTTTT | CASSPTRGFDNTGELFF
TRBJ2-1 | TRBD2 | few | TRBV27 | TGTGCCAGCAGTTTAAGCCGGACTAGCGGGACCTCCTACAATGAGCAGTTCTTC | CASSLSRTSGTSYNEQFF
TRBJ2-1 | TRBD2 | - | TRBV24-1 | TGTGCCACCAGTGATCCCGGGACTAGCGGGAGCCCCTACTACAATGAGCAGTTCTTC | CATSDPGTSGSPYYNEQFF
TRBJ2-3 | - | few | TRBV11-2 | TGTGCCAGCAGCTTAACGGGGCCCGAGACAGATACGCAGTATTTT | CASSLTGPETDTQYF
TRBJ1-6 | - | few | TRBV10-3 | TGTGCCATCAGCGGTACAGGGCCTTATCATTCACCCCTCCACTTT | CAISGTGPYHSPLHF
TRBJ2-3 | - | few | TRBV7-6 | TGTGCCAGCAGATCCTTATCAGATACGCAGTATTTT | CASRSLSDTQYF
TRBJ2-7 | - | many | TRBV7-2 | TGTGCCAGCAGCTTTAGACCCAGCTCCTACGAGCAGTACTTC | CASSFRPSSYEQYF
TRBJ1-1 | - | - | TRBV20-1 | TGCAGTGCCCGGAAGACAGGTATACACACTGAAGCTTTCTTT | CSARKTGIHTEAFF
TRBJ1-2 | - | - | TRBV4-2 | TGTGCCAGCAGCCAAGATCCAGGCCAAAACTATGGCTTCACCTTC | CASSQDPGQNYGFTF
TRBJ2-7 | - | few | TRBV6-2/TRBV6-3 | TGTGCCAGCAGTTACGTAAGCGCAGCCTACAATGAGCAGTACTTC | CASSYVSAAYNEQYF
TRBJ1-6 | - | few | TRBV27 | TGTGCCACCCGGACAGAGGCCTCTAATTCACCCCTCCACTTT | CATRTEASNSPLHF
TRBJ1-1 | - | few | TRBV11-2 | TGTGCCAGCAGCTTGGCTACAGGTGAAGCTTTCTTT | CASSLATGEAFF
TRBJ1-4 | - | - | TRBV4-2 | TGTGCCAGCAGCCAAAGGCACAGGCGTGCAACTAATGAAAAACTGTTTTTT | CASSQRHRRATNEKLFF
TRBJ1-4 | TRBD1 | few | TRBV11-2 | TGTGCCAGCAGCTTAGTCAGGGGGCGTAATGAAAAACTGTTTTTT | CASSLVRGRNEKLFF
TRBJ1-1 | - | - | TRBV29-1 | TGCAGCGTTGCAGGGAAACTTGTGAACACTGAAGCTTTCTTT | CSVAGKLVNTEAFF
TRBJ2-7 | TRBD1 | - | TRBV5-1 | TGCGCCAGCAGCTTGGGGCGGGACAGGGGGCTTGAGCAGTACTTC | CASSLGRDRGLEQYF
TRBJ2-6 | TRBD1 | - | TRBV6-1 | TGTGCCAGCAAAGGGGGCCGGGCCAACGTCCTGATTTTC | CASKGGRANVLIF
TRBJ2-7 | - | - | TRBV20-1 | TGCAGTGCTAGAGATAACCCTGCCTGGAATGAGCAGTACTTC | CSARDNPAWNEQYF
TRBJ1-2 | - | - | TRBV10-3 | TGTGCCATCAGAACCTTGAAAGGGGGTTTAGGCTACACCTTC | CAIRTLKGGLGYTF
TRBJ2-3 | TRBD2 | few | TRBV2 | TGTGCCAGCAGTGTCTCAATCTTGCGGGAGACTAGCACAGATACGCAGTATTTT | CASSVSILRETSTDTQYF
TRBJ2-4 | - | - | TRBV2 | TGTGCCAGCAGCCAATTCGGGCAGTACTTC | CASSQFGQYF